These 13 T cell receptor beta chains were sequenced from one sample in a study of blood T cell repertoires in COVID-19. TCRdb's copy holds only in-frame clones and misses some; the assay was immunoSEQ multiplex PCR. Seen here are about 300,000 clones, approximately 88% observed once, and the top ten hold approximately 1.6%. The sequencing input was peripheral blood. The receptors come from a woman in her twenties or thirties with COVID-19, enrolled during active disease.

This chain connects TRBV9 to TRBJ1-2; 10 nucleotides agree with TRBD1. The CDR3 sequence is 16 residues long. Looked up from germline, CDR1 is SGDLS and CDR2 is YYNGEE. Losses at the gene ends were 3 bases for V and 8 bases for J; bases not matched to a gene: 13. As DNA, the CDR3 is TGTGCCAGCAGCGGTCCCGGGACAGGGGCTGGCGGAGGCTACACCTTC. It codes for CASSGPGTGAGGGYTF.

This chain links TRBV6-5 with TRBJ2-1; no reliable D call. The CDR3 extends over 15 amino acids. Germline V gene lookup returns CDR1 MNHEY and CDR2 SVGAGI. The V gene lost 2 bases and the J gene lost 11 bases, with 19 bases spanning the gap. CDR3 loop: CASSYVTQVARKQFF. CDR3 coding DNA: TGTGCCAGCAGTTACGTAACGCAGGTTGCCCGCAAGCAGTTCTTC.

The genes are TRBV2 and TRBJ1-1; tentatively, D is TRBD1 (6 bases). The length of the CDR3 is 13 residues. Germline V CDR1 and CDR2: SNHLY, FYNNEI. The V end lost 6 bases, the J end lost 3 bases, and 11 bases lay between the germline ends. In DNA form, the CDR3 reads TGTGCCAGCAGAGGGGGGAGGGACACTGAAGCTTTCTTT. Amino acid sequence: CASRGGRDTEAFF.

This clone was found a few times. J is TRBJ1-5 and V is TRBV7-8; D is uncertain. Per the germline V gene, CDR1 is SGHVS and CDR2 is FQNEAQ. V lost 2 bases and J 1 base, leaving 9 bases between the germline ends. This CDR3 comprises 15 residues. The CDR3 DNA reads as TGTGCCAGCAGCTTAAATTCGGGGAGCAATCAGCCCCAGCATTTT. It translates to CASSLNSGSNQPQHF.

Remarks on this clone: Other nucleotide sequences in the sample specify the same CDR3. This rearrangement joins TRBV19 to TRBJ1-2; 7 bases map to TRBD1. Germline V gene lookup returns CDR1 LNHDA and CDR2 SQIVND (reference sequence). The CDR3 sequence is 12 residues long. V lost 6 bases to trimming and J lost 5 bases; unmatched junction nucleotides: 3. CDR3: CASSQGVYGYTF. The CDR3 nucleotides are TGTGCCAGTAGCCAGGGGGTTTATGGCTACACCTTC.

This clone was seen a single time. This sequence joins TRBV11-2 and TRBJ2-3; D may be TRBD1 (5 bases). Per germline, CDR1 SGHAT and CDR2 FQNNGV. The CDR3 has 14 residues. V was clipped by 1 base and J by 4 bases, with 9 bases between them. CDR3 sequence reads: CASSLVQGSDTQYF. The CDR3 DNA is TGTGCCAGCAGCTTAGTGCAGGGCTCAGATACGCAGTATTTT.

This chain's CDR3 is CASSSTGSGYTF. DNA for the CDR3: TGTGCCAGCAGCTCGACAGGTTCTGGCTACACCTTC. V usage is TRBV11-3 and J usage is TRBJ1-2, with TRBD1 as a possible D gene (6 bases). CDR3 size: 12 residues. Trimming shortened V by 4 bases and J by 7 bases, and 10 bases separated the two germline ends. Germline lookup yields CDR1 SGHNT and CDR2 YENEEA.

The chain joins TRBV19 to TRBJ1-6; 10 nucleotides line up with TRBD1. The germline CDR1 and CDR2 sequences are LNHDA and SQIVND (reference sequence). The junction had 13 bases not matched to a gene; V was cut back by 5 bases and J by 9 bases. The CDR3 totals 17 residues. The CDR3 protein is CASSALPPGQGISPLHF. CDR3 nucleotide sequence: TGTGCCAGTAGTGCACTACCTCCGGGACAGGGGATTTCACCCCTCCACTTT. Drawing the rest from reference TRBV19 and TRBJ1-6, the complete variable domain is DGGITQSPKYLFRKEGQNVTLSCEQNLNHDAMYWYRQDPGQGLRLIYYSQIVNDFQKGDIAEGYSVSREKKESFPLTVTSAQKNPTAFYLCASSALPPGQGISPLHFGNGTRLTVT.

The chain carries TRBV3-1 (or the pseudogene TRBV3-2) and TRBJ2-5; 8 bases align to TRBD2. Germline V gene lookup returns CDR1 LGHDT and CDR2 YNNKEL (reference sequence). The V segment lost 4 bases and the J segment 4 bases; nucleotides outside the gene matches: 5. The CDR3 length is 14 residues. The CDR3 DNA reads as TGTGCCAGCAGCCGCGGGGGGTTAGGAGAGACCCAGTACTTC. The encoded protein is CASSRGGLGETQYF.

V and J are TRBV19 and TRBJ2-2, with D possibly matching TRBD1 (6 bases). Germline V gives CDR1 LNHDA, CDR2 SQIVND (reference sequence). Trimming cost V 6 bases and J 5 bases, with 16 bases left between them. The CDR3 length is 15 residues. The DNA of the CDR3 is TGTGCCAGTAGGAAACGGACAGCTGGTACCGGGGAGCTGTTTTTT. This gives the protein CASRKRTAGTGELFF.

The chain carries TRBV10-3 and TRBJ2-2, with TRBD1 matching over 7 bases. CDR1 is ENHRY and CDR2 is SYGVKD in the germline V gene. With V trimmed by 6 bases and J by 1 base, 8 bases remained unmatched. The CDR3 runs to 16 residues. CDR3 DNA sequence: TGTGCCATCAGGGACACAGGGGCACTGAACACCGGGGAGCTGTTTTTT. Protein sequence: CAIRDTGALNTGELFF.

J is TRBJ2-5 and V is TRBV3-1 (or the pseudogene TRBV3-2); 7 bases are shared with TRBD2. This CDR3 has 14 amino acids. Losses at the gene ends were 3 bases for V and 4 bases for J; bases not matched to a gene: 5. Germline-derived CDR1 and CDR2 are LGHDT and YNNKEL (reference sequence). The CDR3 DNA follows: TGTGCCAGCAGCCAGCTGTCGGGGGGAGAGACCCAGTACTTC. Residues: CASSQLSGGETQYF.

V usage is TRBV13 and J usage is TRBJ1-1; TRBD1 matches at 8 bases. From germline, CDR1 is PRHDT and CDR2 FYEKMQ (reference sequence). J gave up 0 bases and V 5 bases, and 2 bases lay outside the gene matches. The CDR3 consists of 14 residues. CDR3 loop: CASSVRGLNTEAFF. The CDR3 coding sequence is TGTGCCAGCAGCGTCAGGGGGCTGAACACTGAAGCTTTCTTT.